This is a list of T cell receptor beta chains from one sample in a study of CD8+ T cells in alopecia areata. The table came from immunoSEQ multiplex PCR; TCRdb's copy has only in-frame clones and leaves some out. This table has 130,000 or so clones, approximately 49% appearing once. This specimen was CD8+ T cells sorted from blood, taken at week 0. These receptors were taken from a human donor with alopecia areata. CDR3s include the opening cysteine and the closing phenylalanine or tryptophan. Fields, in order: CDR3 length, J gene, clone size, D gene, V gene, CDR3 DNA, CDR3 protein. D genes are given only for firm matches. Only part of the rows carry a size: once, few, many, or a class if the clone is expanded.

length: 12
J: TRBJ1-2
size: few
D: TRBD1
V: TRBV7-3
DNA: TGTGCCAGCAGCGCGGGACAGGGGGACTACACCTTC
CDR3: CASSAGQGDYTF

length: 11
J: TRBJ1-1
size: -
D: -
V: TRBV30
DNA: TGTGCCTGGAGTGGGAGCACTGAAGCTTCCTTT
CDR3: CAWSGSTEASF

length: 15
J: TRBJ2-2
size: few
D: -
V: TRBV30
DNA: TGTGCCTGGAGTGTGCGGGCCTTGAACACCGGGGAGCTGTTTTTT
CDR3: CAWSVRALNTGELFF

length: 15
J: TRBJ2-1
size: few
D: TRBD1
V: TRBV29-1
DNA: TGCAGCGTTGAGCCGACGACAGGGGCCGTCTGGGAGCAGTTCTTC
CDR3: CSVEPTTGAVWEQFF

length: 15
J: TRBJ2-3
size: -
D: TRBD2
V: TRBV9
DNA: TGTGCCAGCAGCGCGTCTAGCGGGGGCACAGATACGCAGTATTTT
CDR3: CASSASSGGTDTQYF

length: 19
J: TRBJ1-2
size: -
D: -
V: TRBV7-4
DNA: TGTGCCAGCAGCCCTAGTCCTTCTTATTCCGGACCGAGGAAGTATGGCTACACCTTC
CDR3: CASSPSPSYSGPRKYGYTF

length: 17
J: TRBJ1-1
size: few
D: TRBD1
V: TRBV29-1
DNA: TGCAGCGTTGAAGATTTCGGACAGGGGGCGAAAGAAACTGAAGCTTTCTTT
CDR3: CSVEDFGQGAKETEAFF

length: 13
J: TRBJ1-1
size: -
D: -
V: TRBV30
DNA: TGTGCCTGGAGTGACCAGGGAGGCACTGAAGCTTTCTTT
CDR3: CAWSDQGGTEAFF

length: 13
J: TRBJ1-2
size: -
D: -
V: TRBV27
DNA: TGTGCCAGTAAAGGGGCTCTCCTAGTCGGCTACACCTTC
CDR3: CASKGALLVGYTF

length: 12
J: TRBJ2-7
size: few
D: TRBD1
V: TRBV29-1
DNA: TGCAGCGTTGAACAGGGGGCGGGTGAGCAGTACTTC
CDR3: CSVEQGAGEQYF

length: 13
J: TRBJ1-2
size: -
D: -
V: TRBV2
DNA: TGTGCCAGCAGTGCGTGGCCTGGCTATGGCTACACCTTC
CDR3: CASSAWPGYGYTF

length: 15
J: TRBJ1-5
size: few
D: -
V: TRBV7-8
DNA: TGTGCCAGCAGCCCCAGCCGAGGCCGGGTTCAGCCCCAGCATTTT
CDR3: CASSPSRGRVQPQHF

length: 14
J: TRBJ2-1
size: -
D: -
V: TRBV25-1
DNA: TGTGCCAGCAGTGCAAGGCTCTCCTACAATGAGCAGTTCTTC
CDR3: CASSARLSYNEQFF

length: 14
J: TRBJ2-7
size: -
D: -
V: TRBV9
DNA: TGTGCCAGCAGCGTAGGGGGACAAGGCTACGAGCAGTACTTC
CDR3: CASSVGGQGYEQYF

length: 13
J: TRBJ2-7
size: -
D: -
V: TRBV19
DNA: TGTGCCAGTAGTATAAGTCTAGAATACGAGCAGTACTTC
CDR3: CASSISLEYEQYF

length: 15
J: TRBJ2-5
size: -
D: TRBD2
V: TRBV27
DNA: TGTGCCAGCAGTTTAGGCGGGGGGCCGGTTGAGACCCAGTACTTC
CDR3: CASSLGGGPVETQYF

length: 17
J: TRBJ1-6
size: -
D: TRBD1
V: TRBV7-8
DNA: TGTGCCAGCAGCCAAACGGGACAGGGGCTCGGTAATTCACCCCTCCACTTT
CDR3: CASSQTGQGLGNSPLHF

length: 15
J: TRBJ2-7
size: -
D: -
V: TRBV15
DNA: TGTGCCACCAGCACAGGAGGGGGGCCCCTCTACGAGCAGTACTTC
CDR3: CATSTGGGPLYEQYF

length: 16
J: TRBJ2-4
size: few
D: -
V: TRBV2
DNA: TGTGCCAGCAGTGATGTGGGGGAAGGGGCCAAAAACATTCAGTACTTC
CDR3: CASSDVGEGAKNIQYF

length: 14
J: TRBJ2-7
size: -
D: -
V: TRBV6-5
DNA: TGTGCCAGCAGTCCCGGTGCATGGGGAACCGAGCAGTACTTC
CDR3: CASSPGAWGTEQYF

length: 14
J: TRBJ1-5
size: -
D: TRBD1
V: TRBV30
DNA: TGTGCCTGGGCCCTCGACAGGGTTGGACAGCCCCAGCATTTT
CDR3: CAWALDRVGQPQHF

length: 14
J: TRBJ1-5
size: -
D: TRBD1
V: TRBV27
DNA: TGTGCCAGCAGTCTTACAGGGGGCGATCAGCCCCAGCATTTT
CDR3: CASSLTGGDQPQHF

length: 16
J: TRBJ2-1
size: few
D: TRBD1
V: TRBV7-8
DNA: TGTGCCAGCAGCTATAAAGTCGGACAGGTCTACAATGAGCAGTTCTTC
CDR3: CASSYKVGQVYNEQFF

length: 15
J: TRBJ2-2
size: few
D: -
V: TRBV7-9
DNA: TGTGCCAGCAGCTTAGACCCCCTAAACACCGGGGAGCTGTTTTTT
CDR3: CASSLDPLNTGELFF

length: 14
J: TRBJ2-2
size: -
D: -
V: TRBV2
DNA: TGTGCCAGCAGTGAGGGGGGAAGGTCCGGGGAGCTGTTTTTT
CDR3: CASSEGGRSGELFF

length: 13
J: TRBJ2-5
size: few
D: -
V: TRBV6-6
DNA: TGTGCCAGCAGTTACGAAGAGAAAGAGACCCAGTACTTC
CDR3: CASSYEEKETQYF

length: 13
J: TRBJ2-5
size: -
D: -
V: TRBV28
DNA: TGTGCCAGCAGCCCAGGGGTTGGAGGGACCCAGTACTTC
CDR3: CASSPGVGGTQYF

length: 15
J: TRBJ2-7
size: few
D: TRBD1
V: TRBV4-2
DNA: TGTGCCAGCAGCCAAGATCTTCACAGGGGTTACGAGCAGTACTTC
CDR3: CASSQDLHRGYEQYF

length: 12
J: TRBJ1-5
size: -
D: -
V: TRBV11-2
DNA: TGTGCCAGCAGCTTAAGTGGGCAGCCCCAGCATTTT
CDR3: CASSLSGQPQHF

length: 15
J: TRBJ2-7
size: few
D: TRBD1
V: TRBV7-8
DNA: TGCGCCAGCAGCCCCGGACAGGGGGAAGGATACGAGCAGTACTTC
CDR3: CASSPGQGEGYEQYF

length: 14
J: TRBJ2-1
size: -
D: TRBD1
V: TRBV19
DNA: TGTGCCAGTAGTCCTTGGGACAGGGGGAATGAGCAGTTCTTC
CDR3: CASSPWDRGNEQFF

length: 14
J: TRBJ1-4
size: -
D: -
V: TRBV6-5
DNA: TGTGCCAGCAGTTACCTGGGACCTAATGAAAAACTGTTTTTT
CDR3: CASSYLGPNEKLFF

length: 13
J: TRBJ1-1
size: -
D: -
V: TRBV25-1
DNA: TGTGCCAGCAGCGAATATGGCAACACTGAAGCTTTCTTT
CDR3: CASSEYGNTEAFF

length: 10
J: TRBJ1-2
size: once
D: -
V: TRBV30
DNA: TGTGCCTGGGATCACTATGGCTACACCTTC
CDR3: CAWDHYGYTF

length: 14
J: TRBJ1-2
size: -
D: -
V: TRBV11-2
DNA: TGTGCCAGCAGCTTAGTGAGGGGAAACTATGGCTACACCTTC
CDR3: CASSLVRGNYGYTF

length: 15
J: TRBJ1-1
size: once
D: -
V: TRBV7-3
DNA: TGTGCCAGCAGCCCATCAGGGCTGCGTAGCACTGAAGCTTTCTTT
CDR3: CASSPSGLRSTEAFF

length: 14
J: TRBJ2-5
size: -
D: -
V: TRBV14
DNA: TGTGCCAGCAGCCAAGACCCATACCAAGAGACCCAGTACTTC
CDR3: CASSQDPYQETQYF

length: 14
J: TRBJ1-6
size: few
D: -
V: TRBV27
DNA: TGTGCCAGCAGGCCACACACCGGGGGGAACACCCTCCACTTT
CDR3: CASRPHTGGNTLHF

length: 16
J: TRBJ2-1
size: -
D: -
V: TRBV19
DNA: TGTGCCAGTAGTATAGATCGGGAAGGGAACTACAATGAGCAGTTCTTC
CDR3: CASSIDREGNYNEQFF

length: 13
J: TRBJ1-1
size: -
D: -
V: TRBV6-5
DNA: TGTGCCAGCAGTCTCCTAGGGGACACTGAAGCTTTCTTT
CDR3: CASSLLGDTEAFF

length: 14
J: TRBJ2-7
size: few
D: TRBD1
V: TRBV27
DNA: TGTGCCAGCAGTCCCGGGACAGTAAGCTACGAGCAGTACTTC
CDR3: CASSPGTVSYEQYF

length: 15
J: TRBJ2-2
size: -
D: TRBD2
V: TRBV5-4
DNA: TGTGCCAGCAGCTTGGCTAGCGGGGCCACCGGGGAGCTGTTTTTT
CDR3: CASSLASGATGELFF

length: 13
J: TRBJ1-3
size: -
D: -
V: TRBV29-1
DNA: TGCAGCGTCCTGAGGAGCTCTGGAAACACCATATATTTT
CDR3: CSVLRSSGNTIYF

length: 14
J: TRBJ2-7
size: -
D: TRBD1
V: TRBV29-1
DNA: TGCAGCGTCCTCGCCAGGGACAGGGGGTACGAGCAGTACTTC
CDR3: CSVLARDRGYEQYF

length: 13
J: TRBJ2-1
size: few
D: -
V: TRBV9
DNA: TGTGCCAGCAGCCAGGGAGCCTACAATGAGCAGTTCTTC
CDR3: CASSQGAYNEQFF

length: 13
J: TRBJ2-1
size: -
D: -
V: TRBV5-1
DNA: TGCGCCAGCAGCGTGGGGACGTACAATGAGCAGTTCTTC
CDR3: CASSVGTYNEQFF